This T cell receptor (beta chain) derives from a study of early T cells in non-severe SARS-CoV-2 infection. Overall study: Alpha and beta chains were unpaired, from unsorted whole-blood bulk RNA.

V dropped 1 base and J dropped 1 base, with 9 bases sitting between them. CDR3 length: 15 residues. The germline V gene encodes CDR1 SGHRS and CDR2 YFSETQ. This clonotype was counted between two and nine times. Its specificity is not known. Study results and limitations: Using VDJdb, the matching emphasized anti-spike CD8 responses while missing private and CD4 specificities.

The protocol attached unique molecular identifiers to individual cDNA molecules. TCRdb used MiXCR to reprocess the 5' RACE reads, holding one entry per CDR3 protein. The table includes 60,000 to 75,000 distinct CDR3 sequences, roughly 10% detected once. This sample comprised whole blood, obtained at baseline. This receptor was obtained from an adult who was a healthcare worker with PCR-confirmed SARS-CoV-2 infection or an uninfected control (not recorded which). This sequence joins TRBV5-1 and TRBJ1-3; the D is unclear. This CDR3 reads CASSLPGGSGNTIYF. CDR3 sequence (DNA): TGCGCCAGCAGCTTGCCGGGAGGATCTGGAAACACCATATATTTT.